This entry concerns a single T cell receptor (beta chain). It has no known antigen specificity. No much larger clone is present one base from it, and per-base qualities are unavailable. The data derive from a study of cytomegalovirus exposure and HLA in healthy donors (TCRdb year 2017). Background on the whole study: An earlier analysis of around 600 of the donors reported 250 to 300 Gb of sequence data and approximately 110 million unique TCR beta sequences from 150 million to 200 million T cells. Roughly 300 gigabases of sequencing data and approximately 85 million unique TCR sequences were included in an early release covering over 600 HLA-typed donors. Of the roughly 400 genotyped donors, approximately 83% fell in the genetic ancestry cluster associated with self-reported Caucasian donors. The study aimed to test whether cataloging public T cell receptors could reveal signatures of past pathogen exposure. Using immunosequencing, the study profiled T cell repertoires from about 620 subjects and related those repertoires to cytomegalovirus serostatus. A separate validation cohort of 100 to 150 different subjects was used in addition to the approximately 640-subject first cohort. To predict cytomegalovirus infection status, the study combined high-throughput TCR immunosequencing, statistical association of individual TCRs with disease status, and machine learning. A later analysis re-examined previously published TCR beta repertoires from hundreds of donors and added high-resolution HLA genotyping to investigate patterns of TCR occurrence. In the later analysis, no new phenotypic data were used to find candidate immune exposures; instead, reliance was placed on TCR beta sequences and their occurrence across donors. In an earlier analysis of 500 to 650 of the donors, high-throughput TCR beta sequencing was used to judge whether each TCR beta V gene segment behaved as functional or pseudogenic. Donor age, sex, ethnicity and CMV serostatus were compiled together with the repertoire data. A later genetic analysis took genome-wide SNP genotypes for about 55% of the 666 donors and used that subset as a discovery cohort. All discovery cohort repertoires had been generated using a single sequencing platform. Class I and class II HLA loci were covered by the typing at four-digit resolution. The number of typed donors differed by locus: 629-630 for A, B, C, DRB1 and DQB1; 522 for DQA1; 606 for DPA1; and roughly 490 for DPB1. Because of strong linkage in the cohort, roughly five DR-DQ haplotypes were treated as single units for association and clustering. Among about 370 genotyped donors of the cohort, an average of approximately 240,000 unique TCR beta nucleotide sequences was sequenced per donor, of which 15% to 20% were non-productive. Broader findings and caveats from the paper: Compared with the roughly 700-donor mean, donors in an Asian-associated ancestry cluster had fewer N-insertions in productive TCRs, according to a later genetic analysis. According to a later analysis, TCR association rates differed among HLA loci, with DRB1 alleles showing the most associated TCRs and HLA-C alleles showing the fewest. Most CMV-associated TCR beta chains appeared to be HLA-restricted in a later analysis, and the HLA associations seemed to be driven largely by CMV exposure. A group of highly shared sequence variants was considered likely to be a technical artifact of the sequencing pipeline. In a later analysis, 16,951 TCR beta sequences were associated with specific HLA alleles at a false discovery rate of 0.05. The earlier analysis of 587 of the donors excluded about 16 rarely observed V segments, including chromosome 9 orphons, because counts were too low. This cohort had only TCR beta chains sequenced, and the lack of alpha or paired-chain data limited which features could be detected. Strong co-occurrence of HLA alleles, especially DR and DQ, made assigning TCR associations to individual alleles difficult. In an earlier analysis of some 540 of the donors, most TCR beta V segments appeared in productive rearrangements about 90% or about 30% of the time, broadly matching IMGT annotations. Compared with equally common non-associated chains, HLA-associated TCR beta chains in a later analysis were more clonally expanded and had lower generation probabilities. While some public TCRs were present in many individuals, most TCR sequences turned up only very rarely across donors. In vitro tests confirmed that a few of the cytomegalovirus-associated TCR beta chains recognize cytomegalovirus antigens. V-gene and J-gene trimming of TCR beta chains was associated with a missense DCLRE1C variant in a later genetic analysis, and the association was replicated in an independent cohort. The authors suggested that the approach could potentially be extended to other disease states and immunological phenotypes. A later analysis reported that several top co-occurrence clusters appeared linked to parvovirus B19, influenza, CMV and Epstein-Barr virus. Correlated functional status among segregating V segments might reflect linkage disequilibrium, but an unknown experimental factor could not be ruled out. The study gave a list of about 170 TCR beta chains associated with cytomegalovirus. CMV serostatus was the only immune exposure information available for the cohort. The classifier was reported to diagnose cytomegalovirus status with high specificity and sensitivity in both the original cohort and the validation cohort. Some IMGT-functional V segments, including TRBV6-2 and TRBV6-3, could not be distinguished by the 87-base-pair reads and were therefore excluded. HLA typing was unavailable for some donors at each locus, so association tests used only the typed subset. Sequencing depth was assumed to be roughly uniform across donors in the presence/absence analyses, though that assumption may not hold. A further reported finding was that TCR beta sequences accurately predicted the HLA-A and HLA-B alleles for most subjects in the first cohort.

Libraries were made using the immunoSEQ multiplex PCR assay. For the multiplex PCR, a mixture combining 60 forward primers for TCR Vbeta segments and 13 reverse primers for TCR Jbeta segments was used. The CDR3 region of rearranged TCR beta genes was amplified from genomic DNA with a multiplex PCR assay. Amplified TCR beta libraries were sequenced as 87-base-pair reads on the Illumina HiSeq System. In the paper's pipeline: Across the 670 or so repertoires, a later analysis counted 75 million to 90 million unique TCR beta chains, approximately 10 million of which were shared by at least two donors. A nearest-neighbor algorithm error-corrected the raw reads and collapsed the reads into unique sequences, merging closely related sequences to remove PCR and sequencing errors. V, D and J gene segments were assigned by aligning CDR3 sequences to IMGT reference sequences. Each retained sequence needed at least a six-nucleotide match to both a V gene segment and a J gene segment. Rearrangements were classified as productive when the CDR3 lacked stop codons and remained in frame with V and J, and all other rearrangements were classified as non-productive. Following IMGT convention, CDR3 was defined as the stretch from the second conserved V-encoded cysteine up to the conserved J-encoded phenylalanine. Sequences without an unambiguous match to a single V gene segment were excluded from the earlier analysis of approximately 560 of the donors. In an earlier analysis of 587 of the donors, a V segment was called functional when productive rearrangements were above 56.7%, and segregating when the standard deviation between donors exceeded 5%. A statistical classification framework was built to diagnose cytomegalovirus status from the catalog of TCR beta chain sequences. In a later analysis, TCR nucleotide sequences were compared against IMGT/GENE-DB human TR gene sequences so that V and J genes could be assigned. The TCRdist pipeline was used in a later analysis to assign CDR3 sequences and most-parsimonious VDJ recombination scenarios. A later analysis defined each TCR beta chain by its CDR3 amino acid sequence plus V-gene family, and excluded reads lacking a unique V-gene family. A later analysis removed 500 to 650 highly shared, low-generation-probability nucleotide sequences to deal with suspected cross-contamination and a sequencing artifact. In a later analysis, a clonal expansion index for each public chain was calculated from normalized within-repertoire ranks of inferred template counts. In a later analysis, generation probabilities were computed using a VDJ recombination model fitted to out-of-frame rearrangements, and the results were checked against IGoR. A later analysis scored TCR-TCR, TCR-HLA and TCR-CMV co-occurrence with hypergeometric tests, applying a repertoire-size bias correction to TCR pairs. A later analysis estimated false discovery rates by permuting HLA or CMV assignments 20 times. A later analysis grouped co-occurring TCRs with DBSCAN, adding TCRdist sequence similarity when clustering within HLA-allele-positive subsets. Repertoires with fewer than 30,000 or more than 120,000 public chains, plus five repertoires with anomalous nucleotide sharing, were excluded from co-occurrence clustering. TCRdb stores this immuneACCESS table with in-frame sequences only. Part of the clones is absent; in the studies checked, under half of the shortfall reflects unresolved V genes, and no reason is known for the rest. V and J calls and clone size come straight from that table; D and trimming were deduced from the DNA. This sample holds around 170,000 clones; 75% to 85% were observed only once. Roughly 0.73% of the sample belongs to the ten largest clones.

Reading the germline V gene (reference sequence) gives CDR1 LNHDA and CDR2 SQIVND. Including cysteine and phenylalanine, the CDR3 has 16 amino acids. Only the CDR3 part of the read is kept: 48 bases, read in frame from the first base. Germline trimming: 4 bases from V, 6 bases from J; junction bases outside gene matches: 8. In total, approximately 610 healthy bone marrow donors made up the cohort. Cohort members were all nominally healthy when sampled, although unrecorded immune exposures were likely present. The donor was CMV seronegative and belonged to the group of 350 to 400 seronegative cohort members. A peripheral blood sample was collected from each donor, and TCR beta sequencing was performed on peripheral blood mononuclear cells. Genomic DNA was extracted from the blood cell samples with the Qiagen DNeasy Blood Extraction Kit.

This clonotype was sampled from a woman aged 18-29 years in good health and CMV-seronegative. What was sequenced was PBMCs. The chain was built from TRBV19 and TRBJ1-5; the central 11 bases match TRBD1. The nucleotide sequence reads TGTGCCAGTAGTACGACCGGACAGGGGGCTAGTCAGCCCCAGCATTTT. The translation is CASSTTGQGASQPQHF. With the portions outside the CDR3 filled from the reference TRBV19 and TRBJ1-5 genes, the complete variable region becomes DGGITQSPKYLFRKEGQNVTLSCEQNLNHDAMYWYRQDPGQGLRLIYYSQIVNDFQKGDIAEGYSVSREKKESFPLTVTSAQKNPTAFYLCASSTTGQGASQPQHFGDGTRLSIL.